A selection of T cell receptor beta chains follows, all from one sample in a study of blood T cell repertoires in COVID-19. Sequencing was performed with immunoSEQ multiplex PCR; in TCRdb, only in-frame clones are kept and a portion is missing. The data show 300,000 or so clones, about 82% seen once. The sample was peripheral blood. These receptors were taken from a woman aged 50 to 60 with active or convalescent COVID-19. Each CDR3 is given with its conserved first and last residue. The order of the fields is CDR3 protein, CDR3 DNA, J gene, V gene, clone size, D gene. D genes are given only for firm matches. The size field is filled for only some rows; it gives once, few, many or a size class.

CDR3 protein: CASSQDWTDLTDTQYF; CDR3 DNA: TGTGCCAGCAGCCAAGATTGGACAGACCTCACAGATACGCAGTATTTT; J gene: TRBJ2-3; V gene: TRBV4-2; clone size: few; D gene: .
CDR3 protein: CASSFLQGTTGELFF; CDR3 DNA: TGTGCCAGCAGTTTTTTACAGGGGACCACCGGGGAGCTGTTTTTT; J gene: TRBJ2-2; V gene: TRBV28; clone size: .; D gene: TRBD1
CDR3 protein: CASSQVGGNQPQHF; CDR3 DNA: TGTGCCAGCAGCCAAGTTGGAGGGAATCAGCCCCAGCATTTT; J gene: TRBJ1-5; V gene: TRBV3-1/TRBV3-2; clone size: .; D gene: .
CDR3 protein: CASSLDPSGTGELFF; CDR3 DNA: TGCGCCAGCAGCTTAGATCCTAGCGGGACCGGGGAGCTGTTTTTT; J gene: TRBJ2-2; V gene: TRBV5-1; clone size: .; D gene: TRBD2
CDR3 protein: CASSSGLRNQPQHF; CDR3 DNA: TGTGCCAGCAGTTCAGGGCTAAGGAATCAGCCCCAGCATTTT; J gene: TRBJ1-5; V gene: TRBV27; clone size: .; D gene: .
CDR3 protein: CASTKQGFNYGYTF; CDR3 DNA: TGTGCCAGCACCAAACAGGGCTTTAACTATGGCTACACCTTC; J gene: TRBJ1-2; V gene: TRBV28; clone size: many; D gene: .
CDR3 protein: CASSPGSTNYGYTF; CDR3 DNA: TGCGCCAGCAGCCCGGGGTCTACTAACTATGGCTACACCTTC; J gene: TRBJ1-2; V gene: TRBV5-1; clone size: .; D gene: .
CDR3 protein: CASSFRSNWGYTF; CDR3 DNA: TGTGCCAGCTCTTTTAGATCTAACTGGGGCTACACCTTC; J gene: TRBJ1-2; V gene: TRBV27; clone size: .; D gene: .
CDR3 protein: CASSVAGGSGSENEQFF; CDR3 DNA: TGTGCCAGCAGCGTAGCGGGGGGTAGCGGGAGTGAGAATGAGCAGTTCTTC; J gene: TRBJ2-1; V gene: TRBV9; clone size: .; D gene: TRBD2
CDR3 protein: CASSEDRGGNWSPLHF; CDR3 DNA: TGTGCCAGCAGTGAAGACAGGGGGGGGAATTGGTCACCCCTCCACTTT; J gene: TRBJ1-6; V gene: TRBV2; clone size: once; D gene: TRBD1
CDR3 protein: CASSQERDRGFSPLHF; CDR3 DNA: TGCGCCAGCAGCCAAGAGCGGGACAGGGGGTTCTCACCCCTCCACTTT; J gene: TRBJ1-6; V gene: TRBV4-1; clone size: .; D gene: TRBD1
CDR3 protein: CATSRGGNGYTF; CDR3 DNA: TGTGCCACCAGCAGGGGGGGGAATGGCTACACCTTC; J gene: TRBJ1-2; V gene: TRBV15; clone size: .; D gene: .
CDR3 protein: CASSPPSGRGNQPQHF; CDR3 DNA: TGTGCCAGCAGTCCCCCCTCGGGGAGGGGCAATCAGCCCCAGCATTTT; J gene: TRBJ1-5; V gene: TRBV28; clone size: .; D gene: .
CDR3 protein: CASSFDRVTEAFF; CDR3 DNA: TGTGCCAGCAGCTTTGACAGGGTCACTGAAGCTTTCTTT; J gene: TRBJ1-1; V gene: TRBV5-5; clone size: .; D gene: TRBD1
CDR3 protein: CASSYSAGNTEAFF; CDR3 DNA: TGTGCCAGCAGTTACTCAGCCGGGAACACTGAAGCTTTCTTT; J gene: TRBJ1-1; V gene: TRBV6-2/TRBV6-3; clone size: .; D gene: .
CDR3 protein: CATSSGRAFAGELFF; CDR3 DNA: TGTGCCACCAGCAGCGGGAGGGCCTTCGCCGGGGAGCTGTTTTTT; J gene: TRBJ2-2; V gene: TRBV15; clone size: .; D gene: TRBD2
CDR3 protein: CASSVRGQAITSTDTQYF; CDR3 DNA: TGTGCCAGCAGCGTGCGGGGACAGGCGATTACTAGCACAGATACGCAGTATTTT; J gene: TRBJ2-3; V gene: TRBV9; clone size: once; D gene: TRBD1
CDR3 protein: CASSFPLAGGPTDTQYF; CDR3 DNA: TGTGCCAGCAGCTTTCCTTTAGCGGGAGGGCCAACAGATACGCAGTATTTT; J gene: TRBJ2-3; V gene: TRBV7-2; clone size: .; D gene: TRBD2
CDR3 protein: CASSEDRNTEAFF; CDR3 DNA: TGTGCCAGTAGTGAGGACAGGAACACTGAAGCTTTCTTT; J gene: TRBJ1-1; V gene: TRBV19; clone size: .; D gene: .
CDR3 protein: CSVEGGVGLAGGVYEQYF; CDR3 DNA: TGCAGCGTTGAAGGTGGCGTCGGACTAGCGGGAGGGGTCTACGAGCAGTACTTC; J gene: TRBJ2-7; V gene: TRBV29-1; clone size: .; D gene: TRBD2
CDR3 protein: CASKEAPNTGELFF; CDR3 DNA: TGTGCCAGCAAGGAGGCGCCGAACACCGGGGAGCTGTTTTTT; J gene: TRBJ2-2; V gene: TRBV6-5; clone size: once; D gene: .
CDR3 protein: CASSFYGDNSPLHF; CDR3 DNA: TGCGCCAGCAGCTTTTACGGGGATAATTCACCCCTCCACTTT; J gene: TRBJ1-6; V gene: TRBV5-1; clone size: few; D gene: .
CDR3 protein: CASSSGHAGYTF; CDR3 DNA: TGTGCCAGCAGCTCCGGACACGCCGGCTACACCTTC; J gene: TRBJ1-2; V gene: TRBV5-4; clone size: once; D gene: .
CDR3 protein: CASSLATAGGIQYF; CDR3 DNA: TGTGCCAGCAGCTTGGCGACAGCCGGGGGGATCCAGTACTTC; J gene: TRBJ2-4; V gene: TRBV5-5; clone size: once; D gene: TRBD2
CDR3 protein: CASSEPGTGVYNEQFF; CDR3 DNA: TGTGCCAGCAGCGAACCCGGGACAGGGGTCTACAATGAGCAGTTCTTC; J gene: TRBJ2-1; V gene: TRBV11-2; clone size: once; D gene: TRBD1
CDR3 protein: CASSLGMRDTEAFF; CDR3 DNA: TGTGCCAGCAGCTTAGGTATGCGCGACACTGAAGCTTTCTTT; J gene: TRBJ1-1; V gene: TRBV7-9; clone size: .; D gene: .
CDR3 protein: CATSRGTGGSYEQYF; CDR3 DNA: TGTGCCACCAGCAGGGGGACAGGGGGCTCCTACGAGCAGTACTTC; J gene: TRBJ2-7; V gene: TRBV15; clone size: few; D gene: TRBD1
CDR3 protein: CSALLQSGYTF; CDR3 DNA: TGCAGTGCCCTCCTACAGAGTGGCTACACCTTC; J gene: TRBJ1-2; V gene: TRBV20-1; clone size: .; D gene: .
CDR3 protein: CATSDARGSESNQPQHF; CDR3 DNA: TGTGCCACCAGTGATGCCAGGGGGAGCGAGAGCAATCAGCCCCAGCATTTT; J gene: TRBJ1-5; V gene: TRBV24-1; clone size: once; D gene: TRBD1
CDR3 protein: CASSLEQRELSYEQYF; CDR3 DNA: TGTGCCAGCAGCTTAGAGCAGCGGGAGCTCTCCTACGAGCAGTACTTC; J gene: TRBJ2-7; V gene: TRBV7-6; clone size: few; D gene: TRBD2
CDR3 protein: CASSFSGLKAYEQYF; CDR3 DNA: TGTGCCAGCAGCTTTTCGGGACTGAAGGCCTACGAGCAGTACTTC; J gene: TRBJ2-7; V gene: TRBV5-5; clone size: once; D gene: .
CDR3 protein: CASSPPAGGGYTF; CDR3 DNA: TGTGCCAGCAGCCCCCCGGCAGGGGGTGGCTACACCTTC; J gene: TRBJ1-2; V gene: TRBV7-9; clone size: .; D gene: TRBD1
CDR3 protein: CATSTWGGSGANVLTF; CDR3 DNA: TGTGCCACCAGCACTTGGGGCGGCTCTGGGGCCAACGTCCTGACTTTC; J gene: TRBJ2-6; V gene: TRBV15; clone size: .; D gene: .
CDR3 protein: CAIGLAASQVF; CDR3 DNA: TGTGCCATCGGACTAGCGGCATCCCAGGTCTTC; J gene: TRBJ2-1; V gene: TRBV12-3/TRBV12-4; clone size: .; D gene: TRBD2
CDR3 protein: CASTRNTGELFF; CDR3 DNA: TGTGCCAGCACGAGGAACACCGGGGAGCTGTTTTTT; J gene: TRBJ2-2; V gene: TRBV11-2; clone size: few; D gene: .
CDR3 protein: CASSLASSYEQYF; CDR3 DNA: TGCGCCAGCAGCTTAGCGTCCTCCTACGAGCAGTACTTC; J gene: TRBJ2-7; V gene: TRBV5-1; clone size: .; D gene: .
CDR3 protein: CARTAHRVNTGELFF; CDR3 DNA: TGTGCCCGCACGGCCCACAGGGTTAACACCGGGGAGCTGTTTTTT; J gene: TRBJ2-2; V gene: TRBV21-1; clone size: once; D gene: .
CDR3 protein: CASRPAGDSNYGYTF; CDR3 DNA: TGTGCCAGCAGACCGGCGGGGGACTCTAACTATGGCTACACCTTC; J gene: TRBJ1-2; V gene: TRBV13; clone size: .; D gene: .
CDR3 protein: CASSYPGNIVNTEAFF; CDR3 DNA: TGTGCCAGCAGTTACCCCGGGAACATCGTGAACACTGAAGCTTTCTTT; J gene: TRBJ1-1; V gene: TRBV6-6; clone size: .; D gene: .
CDR3 protein: CASSPRSLPNYGYTF; CDR3 DNA: TGTGCCAGCAGCCCCCGCTCCCTACCTAACTATGGCTACACCTTC; J gene: TRBJ1-2; V gene: TRBV7-9; clone size: few; D gene: .
CDR3 protein: CASSWGQGAAGEQFF; CDR3 DNA: TGCGCCAGCAGCTGGGGACAGGGGGCCGCGGGTGAGCAGTTCTTC; J gene: TRBJ2-1; V gene: TRBV5-1; clone size: .; D gene: TRBD1
CDR3 protein: CAWSFTLGDQPQHF; CDR3 DNA: TGTGCCTGGAGTTTCACCCTCGGGGATCAGCCCCAGCATTTT; J gene: TRBJ1-5; V gene: TRBV30; clone size: .; D gene: .
CDR3 protein: CASRGGKRTDTQYF; CDR3 DNA: TGCGCCAGCAGGGGGGGGAAGAGGACAGATACGCAGTATTTT; J gene: TRBJ2-3; V gene: TRBV4-1; clone size: .; D gene: TRBD2
CDR3 protein: CASSQVQATGELFF; CDR3 DNA: TGCGCCAGCAGCCAAGTCCAGGCCACCGGGGAGCTGTTTTTT; J gene: TRBJ2-2; V gene: TRBV4-1; clone size: .; D gene: .
CDR3 protein: CASSPGQMVDQETQYF; CDR3 DNA: TGTGCCAGCAGCCCTGGACAGATGGTGGACCAAGAGACCCAGTACTTC; J gene: TRBJ2-5; V gene: TRBV6-2/TRBV6-3; clone size: .; D gene: .
CDR3 protein: CASSFMAGNYGYTF; CDR3 DNA: TGTGCCAGCAGCTTCATGGCAGGGAACTATGGCTACACCTTC; J gene: TRBJ1-2; V gene: TRBV5-4; clone size: .; D gene: .
CDR3 protein: CASSSRRRGLQETQYF; CDR3 DNA: TGTGCCAGCAGCTCCAGGAGGCGGGGCCTACAAGAGACCCAGTACTTC; J gene: TRBJ2-5; V gene: TRBV7-8; clone size: .; D gene: .
CDR3 protein: CASTIRGGNTIYF; CDR3 DNA: TGTGCCAGCACTATAAGGGGAGGAAACACCATATATTTT; J gene: TRBJ1-3; V gene: TRBV6-5; clone size: once; D gene: .
CDR3 protein: CASSPPGQGNYGYTF; CDR3 DNA: TGTGCCAGCTCACCGCCGGGACAGGGAAACTATGGCTACACCTTC; J gene: TRBJ1-2; V gene: TRBV18; clone size: .; D gene: TRBD1
CDR3 protein: CASSSRQGAPNTEAFF; CDR3 DNA: TGCGCCAGCAGCTCTCGACAGGGGGCTCCGAACACTGAAGCTTTCTTT; J gene: TRBJ1-1; V gene: TRBV5-1; clone size: .; D gene: TRBD1
CDR3 protein: CASSDLPGLAGHNPGEQYF; CDR3 DNA: TGTGCCAGCTCAGACCTCCCGGGACTAGCGGGACACAACCCGGGGGAGCAGTACTTC; J gene: TRBJ2-7; V gene: TRBV18; clone size: .; D gene: TRBD2
CDR3 protein: CASSVPTARTGDGYTF; CDR3 DNA: TGTGCCAGCAGCGTACCGACCGCGAGGACAGGGGACGGCTACACCTTC; J gene: TRBJ1-2; V gene: TRBV9; clone size: .; D gene: TRBD1
CDR3 protein: CASSWRGLPSNQPQHF; CDR3 DNA: TGTGCCAGCAGTTGGCGGGGACTGCCCAGCAATCAGCCCCAGCATTTT; J gene: TRBJ1-5; V gene: TRBV2; clone size: .; D gene: .
CDR3 protein: CASSKQPQGPYQPQHF; CDR3 DNA: TGTGCCAGTAGTAAACAACCACAGGGGCCTTATCAGCCCCAGCATTTT; J gene: TRBJ1-5; V gene: TRBV19; clone size: .; D gene: TRBD1
CDR3 protein: CASREPNRGRGYTF; CDR3 DNA: TGTGCCAGCAGAGAACCGAACAGGGGAAGAGGCTACACCTTC; J gene: TRBJ1-2; V gene: TRBV5-5; clone size: .; D gene: TRBD1